This TCR beta chain was identified during a study of OX40 agonist ivuxolimab in advanced cancers. The study's findings and limits: Dosing at 0.1 to 3.0 mg/kg was accompanied by clonal expansion of CD4+ and CD8+ blood T cells by week 6.

On this clone: What it binds is unknown.

V was clipped by 4 bases and J by 3 bases; unmatched bases: 1. Germline V gives CDR1 SGHVS, CDR2 FQNEAQ. The CDR3 loop spans 15 amino acids. Clones were sequenced by immunoSEQ multiplex PCR, and TCRdb holds only the in-frame ones, with some missing. The sample comprises about 46,000 clones, over 75% of which are singletons, and about an eighth rests with the top ten. The sample in question was CD4+ or CD8+ T cells sorted from blood, obtained in a trial of the OX40 agonist ivuxolimab. The sequence was collected from an adult with an advanced solid tumor such as melanoma, head and neck, liver or kidney cancer. This sequence joins TRBV7-8 and TRBJ2-2; 11 bases line up with TRBD1. As DNA, the CDR3 is TGTGCCAGCAGCTCGGACAGGGGGCACACCGGGGAGCTGTTTTTT. Protein product: CASSSDRGHTGELFF. Supplemented by reference TRBV7-8 and TRBJ2-2, the full variable domain reads GAGVSQSPRYKVAKRGQDVALRCDPISGHVSLFWYQQALGQGPEFLTYFQNEAQLDKSGLPSDRFFAERPEGSVSTLKIQRTQQEDSAVYLCASSSDRGHTGELFFGEGSRLTVL.